A single sample is the source of the 9 T cell receptor beta chains below, sequenced in a study of blood T cells in healthy people across ages. Using a J-beta primer mix together with a sample-barcoded 5' primer, a second PCR was run for roughly 7 to 11 cycles. One entry per CDR3 protein results from TCRdb running MiXCR on the 5' RACE reads. This sample has about 840,000 distinct CDR3 sequences, with 29% found just once. These records were also assigned to another study, of T cells of mothers and their children.

Source material: blood. Receptor source: a middle-aged woman in good health.

The rearrangement joins TRBV7-9 to TRBJ2-7, with D tentatively TRBD1 or TRBD2 (5 bases each). The germline V and J ends were trimmed by 4 bases and 0 bases, with 13 bases remaining between them. There are 15 residues in the CDR3. Germline values: CDR1 SEHNR, CDR2 FQNEAQ (reference sequence). CDR3 in DNA: TGTGCCAGCAGCTCCCGGGACGGACGCTCCTACGAGCAGTACTTC. Protein sequence: CASSSRDGRSYEQYF.

The rearrangement links TRBV6-5 to TRBJ2-7, with a tentative D call TRBD1 (5 bases). The CDR3 length is 14 residues. V dropped 7 bases and J dropped 5 bases, with 18 bases sitting between them. CDR1 is MNHEY, CDR2 SVGAGI, per germline. The CDR3 nucleotides are TGTGCCAGCACCCACCCTGCAGGGTCTCACGAGCAGTACTTC. Its translation is CASTHPAGSHEQYF.

Many counts were recorded for this clonotype. The chain joins TRBV4-1 to TRBJ1-2; no reliable D call. This CDR3 is built from 14 residues. V lost 1 base to trimming and J lost 2 bases, with 8 bases between them. Germline values: CDR1 MGHRA, CDR2 YSYEKL. The CDR3 loop is CASSQGQLNYGYTF. For the CDR3, the DNA is TGCGCCAGCAGCCAAGGGCAGTTAAACTATGGCTACACCTTC.

This clonotype was counted a few times. The genes are TRBV20-1 and TRBJ2-3; 8 bases map to TRBD2. CDR1 and CDR2 from the germline V gene are DFQATT and SNEGSKA (reference sequence). The CDR3 loop spans 15 amino acids. Trimming removed 5 bases from V and 6 bases from J; junction bases left unmatched: 13. The CDR3 here is CSAPAQAGARDTQYF. DNA of the CDR3: TGCAGTGCTCCCGCCCAAGCGGGGGCCAGGGATACGCAGTATTTT.

Concerning this clonotype itself: A much larger clone lies one base from this, so it may be a read error. In DNA form, the CDR3 reads TGTGCCAGCAGCTCGGGACAGGTTAATGAAAAACTGTTTTTT. Protein product: CASSSGQVNEKLFF. The chain is built from TRBV7-2 and TRBJ1-4; 8 bases line up with TRBD1. The junction had 2 bases not matched to a gene; V was cut back by 4 bases and J by 4 bases. This CDR3 contains 14 residues. Looked up from germline, CDR1 is SGHTA and CDR2 is FQGNSA.

The V and J genes are TRBV7-2 and TRBJ1-5, with a tentative D call TRBD1 (5 bases). From germline, CDR1 is SGHTA and CDR2 FQGNSA. The CDR3 loop spans 16 amino acids. Trimming stripped 2 bases from V and 5 bases from J, with 16 bases between. This CDR3 is CASSLIGAAGYQPQHF. The CDR3 DNA sequence: TGTGCCAGCAGCTTAATTGGGGCGGCGGGTTATCAGCCCCAGCATTTT.

The sample holds one count of this clonotype. Given a much more abundant clone one base away, this may be a read error. The chain combines TRBV4-3 with TRBJ1-2, with 7 positions matching TRBD1. CDR3 size: 22 residues. Germline assignment: CDR1 LGHNA and CDR2 YSLEER. J lost 2 bases, V lost 0 bases, and 24 bases had no gene match. The DNA of the CDR3 is TGCGCCAGCAGCCAAGATCTTATCAAGGGGGTACCGACAGGGCTGACGAACTATGGCTACACCTTC. Translation: CASSQDLIKGVPTGLTNYGYTF.

Concerning this clonotype itself: A much larger clone lies a single base off, so this may be a read error. This sequence joins TRBV10-3 and TRBJ2-7; possibly TRBD1 for D (5 bases). Germline CDR1 is ENHRY and CDR2 is SYGVKD. The CDR3 extends over 12 amino acids. Trimming stripped 9 bases from V and 1 base from J, with 10 bases between. Here the CDR3 reads CAIGADSYEQYF. The CDR3, as DNA: TGTGCCATTGGGGCGGATTCCTACGAGCAGTACTTC.

Only a few counts were recorded for this clonotype. At one end, the junction sequence differs from germline, possibly due to a read error. The CDR3 nucleotides are TGCGCCAGCAGTAAATCCCGGGACAGCAATGAGCAGTTCTTC. Protein product: CASSKSRDSNEQFF. The rearrangement links TRBV6-1 to TRBJ2-1; 7 positions agree with TRBD1. Germline V gene data show CDR1 as MNHNS and CDR2 as SASEGT. The CDR3 loop spans 14 amino acids.